A single sample is the source of the 27 T cell receptor beta chains below, sequenced in a study of blood T cell repertoires in COVID-19. Generated by immunoSEQ multiplex PCR, the TCRdb table keeps only in-frame clones and is missing some. This table holds some 210,000 clones, roughly 86% found once. Specimen: peripheral blood. Receptors were obtained from a woman aged 70-85 years with active or convalescent COVID-19.

On this clone: An end of the junction differs from the germline gene, which may be a read error. This rearrangement joins TRBV7-7 to TRBJ2-1; TRBD2 might be the D (5 bases). The CDR3 extends over 15 amino acids. Germline-derived CDR1 and CDR2 are SSHAT and FNYEAQ (reference sequence). CDR3 coding DNA: TGTGCTAGCAGCTTAGGTGGTAGCGCGAACAATGAGCAGTTCTTC. This gives the protein CASSLGGSANNEQFF.

The chain uses TRBV9 and TRBJ2-5; TRBD1 agrees at 7 bases. Per the germline V gene, CDR1 is SGDLS and CDR2 is YYNGEE. Trimming cost V 2 bases and J 4 bases; bases outside gene matches: 5. The CDR3 covers 14 residues. CDR3 protein: CASSVTGEIETQYF. CDR3 coding DNA: TGTGCCAGCAGCGTCACAGGGGAAATAGAGACCCAGTACTTC.

This chain connects TRBV19 to TRBJ2-2, with TRBD1 identical over 8 bases. CDR1 is LNHDA, CDR2 SQIVND, per germline (reference sequence). The V gene end was trimmed by 3 bases and the J gene end by 5 bases; junction bases not matched to a gene: 17. The CDR3 is 19 residues long. The CDR3 here is CASSIPGGRGRGRTGELFF. CDR3 in DNA: TGTGCCAGTAGTATTCCGGGTGGGCGCGGCAGGGGGCGGACCGGGGAGCTGTTTTTT. The full variable domain, rest sourced from reference TRBV19 and TRBJ2-2, is DGGITQSPKYLFRKEGQNVTLSCEQNLNHDAMYWYRQDPGQGLRLIYYSQIVNDFQKGDIAEGYSVSREKKESFPLTVTSAQKNPTAFYLCASSIPGGRGRGRTGELFFGEGSRLTVL.

This chain links TRBV7-9 with TRBJ2-1, with TRBD2 as a possible D gene (5 bases). Trimming removed 2 bases from V and 7 bases from J, with 24 bases in between. Germline values: CDR1 SEHNR, CDR2 FQNEAQ (reference sequence). CDR3 size: 18 residues. The CDR3 DNA sequence: TGTGCCAGCAGCTTAAGGCGAGGGCGGCAGAATAACGAGAATGAGCAGTTCTTC. It codes for CASSLRRGRQNNENEQFF.

The gene calls are TRBV5-5 and TRBJ2-7; D might be TRBD1 (6 bases). This CDR3 has 15 residues. The V end was cut by 4 bases, the J end by 2 bases, with 16 bases between. Germline CDR1 SGHKS, CDR2 YYEKEE (reference sequence). The CDR3: CASSPRDPGAYEQYF. The CDR3 DNA follows: TGTGCCAGCAGCCCGAGGGACCCAGGGGCCTACGAGCAGTACTTC. Full variable domain (remainder filled in from reference TRBV5-5 and TRBJ2-7): DAGVTQSPTHLIKTRGQQVTLRCSPISGHKSVSWYQQVLGQGPQFIFQYYEKEERGRGNFPDRFSARQFPNYSSELNVNALLLGDSALYLCASSPRDPGAYEQYFGPGTRLTVT.

CDR3 DNA sequence: TGTGCCAGCTCACCACGGGAGGGGAATGAAAAACTGTTTTTT. This sequence encodes CASSPREGNEKLFF. The chain joins TRBV18 to TRBJ1-4; weak D call: TRBD1 (5 bases). The CDR3 extends over 14 amino acids. V gave up 1 base and J gave up 5 bases, with 8 bases separating them. Germline V gene data show CDR1 as KGHSH and CDR2 as LQKENI.

The V and J genes are TRBV21-1 and TRBJ1-3; TRBD1 is the table's D call, not checked against the DNA. TRBV21-1 is annotated as a pseudogene. The CDR3 totals 18 residues. CDR3 region: CASLAKGHRTFSGNTIYF. In nucleotides, the CDR3 is TGTGCCAGCTTGGCCAAGGGACACCGAACCTTCTCTGGAAACACCATATATTTT.

The chain recombines TRBV29-1 with TRBJ2-1, with D perhaps matching TRBD1 (5 bases). The germline V gene has CDR1 SQVTM and CDR2 ANQGSEA. V was pared by 0 bases and J by 4 bases, with 7 bases between. The CDR3 is 13 amino acids. CDR3 in amino acids: CSVEEDKYNEQFF. The CDR3, as DNA: TGCAGCGTTGAAGAGGACAAGTACAATGAGCAGTTCTTC.

The J gene is TRBJ1-5, the V gene TRBV2; 9 positions agree with TRBD1. V shed 4 bases, J shed 6 bases, and the junction held 4 bases outside the gene matches. Per the germline V gene, CDR1 is SNHLY and CDR2 is FYNNEI. This CDR3 is built from 14 residues. The CDR3 reads CASSVGTGIQPQHF. CDR3 DNA sequence: TGTGCCAGCAGTGTGGGGACAGGGATTCAGCCCCAGCATTTT.

V and J are TRBV5-4 and TRBJ2-7, with a weak D call TRBD1 (5 bases). This CDR3 contains 15 residues. CDR1 and CDR2 (germline): SGHNT, YYREEE (reference sequence). Deletions cut 4 bases from V and 3 bases from J, with 17 bases between. The CDR3: CASSPGLGDHYEQYF. The CDR3 DNA follows: TGTGCCAGCAGCCCTGGCCTAGGGGATCACTACGAGCAGTACTTC.

This rearrangement joins TRBV2 to TRBJ2-2; TRBD2 might be the D (6 bases). This CDR3 spans 14 amino acids. CDR1 is SNHLY, CDR2 FYNNEI, per germline. Between the trimmed V and J ends, which lost 6 bases and 6 bases, there was a span of 14 bases. The CDR3 region has the DNA TGTGCCAGCAGGGATACCAGGGAGGCCGGGGAGCTGTTTTTT. Translating it yields CASRDTREAGELFF.

The chain combines TRBV2 with TRBJ2-3; 9 nucleotides align to TRBD2. The CDR3 contains 12 residues. J lost 10 bases, V lost 6 bases, and 5 bases had no gene match. Germline V lookup: CDR1 SNHLY, CDR2 FYNNEI. DNA for the CDR3: TGTGCCAGCAGGGTAGCGGGAGACGCGCAGTATTTT. This encodes CASRVAGDAQYF. Full variable domain (missing parts from reference TRBV2 and TRBJ2-3): EPEVTQTPSHQVTQMGQEVILRCVPISNHLYFYWYRQILGQKVEFLVSFYNNEISEKSEIFDDQFSVERPDGSNFTLKIRSTKLEDSAMYFCASRVAGDAQYFGPGTRLTVL.

The chain couples TRBV12-3 or TRBV12-4 to TRBJ2-7; TRBD1 agrees at 9 bases. The CDR3 consists of 13 residues. Trimming cost V 4 bases and J 3 bases; bases outside gene matches: 1. CDR3 nucleotide sequence: TGTGCCAGCAGTTGGGGACAGGGCTACGAGCAGTACTTC. This encodes CASSWGQGYEQYF.

The J gene is TRBJ2-7, the V gene TRBV5-1; TRBD1 might be the D (6 bases). This CDR3 contains 13 residues. Germline assignment: CDR1 SGHRS and CDR2 YFSETQ. Trimming took 1 base from V and 2 from J, leaving 7 bases between them. CDR3 protein: CASSLRTAYEQYF. In DNA, the CDR3 is TGCGCCAGCAGCTTGAGGACAGCCTACGAGCAGTACTTC.

V gene TRBV19 combines with J gene TRBJ1-4; weak D call: TRBD1 (5 bases). Trimming took off 1 base at V and 4 bases at J, with 10 bases between the two ends. There are 15 residues in the CDR3. Germline lookup yields CDR1 LNHDA and CDR2 SQIVND (reference sequence). CDR3 DNA: TGTGCCAGTAGTATAGCAGACAGCCTTAATGAAAAACTGTTTTTT. It yields the protein CASSIADSLNEKLFF.

The chain couples TRBV5-6 to TRBJ1-1; TRBD1 matches 7 bases. CDR3 length equals 15 residues. Germline CDR1 and CDR2: SGHDT and YYEEEE. Trimming at V came to 2 bases and at J to 5 bases, leaving 9 bases not matched to a gene. DNA for the CDR3: TGTGCCAGCAGCTTCGGGCGTAGGGGGCGAACTGAAGCTTTCTTT. Translating it yields CASSFGRRGRTEAFF.

This clone was picked up a small number of times. The V and J genes are TRBV4-1 and TRBJ2-1, with TRBD2 matching 9 bases. V shed 4 bases, J shed 5 bases, and the junction held 9 bases outside the gene matches. The germline V gene encodes CDR1 MGHRA and CDR2 YSYEKL. The CDR3 sequence is 16 residues long. The CDR3 region is CASSPKAGGINNEQFF. The CDR3 bases are TGCGCCAGCAGCCCTAAAGCGGGAGGAATTAACAATGAGCAGTTCTTC.

The rearrangement links TRBV7-2 to TRBJ1-1; possibly TRBD1 for D (6 bases). Trimming removed 5 bases at V and 6 bases at J, with 16 bases between. The CDR3 runs to 14 residues. The V gene's germline CDR1 is SGHTA and CDR2 FQGNSA. CDR3 sequence reads: CASSTYYRAAEAFF. The CDR3 coding sequence is TGTGCCAGCAGCACGTACTACAGGGCCGCTGAAGCTTTCTTT.

With regard to this clone: Germline and junction disagree at one end, which may indicate a read error. The chain combines TRBV25-1 with TRBJ1-4; tentative D call: TRBD1 (6 bases). The CDR3 totals 14 residues. Germline V CDR1 and CDR2: MGHDK, SYGVNS. The CDR3 spells CASSESRGGEKLFF. CDR3 sequence (DNA): TGTGCCAGCAGCGAATCCAGGGGTGGGGAAAAACTGTTTTTT.

This sequence joins TRBV7-9 and TRBJ2-3; the match to TRBD1 covers 7 bases. J gave up 2 bases and V 3 bases, and 5 bases lay outside the gene matches. CDR3 length: 15 residues. Germline CDR1 SEHNR, CDR2 FQNEAQ (reference sequence). The CDR3 sequence is CASSLGQLITDTQYF. CDR3 DNA: TGTGCCAGCAGCTTGGGACAGCTAATCACAGATACGCAGTATTTT.

V and J are TRBV18 and TRBJ2-5, with D possibly TRBD1 on 6 matching bases. V lost 6 bases and J 9 bases, leaving 17 bases between the germline ends. The CDR3 totals 13 residues. Germline CDR1 is KGHSH and CDR2 is LQKENI. CDR3 amino acids: CASSASEGVAQYF. The CDR3 bases are TGTGCCAGCTCCGCTAGTGAGGGGGTGGCCCAGTACTTC.

V usage is TRBV9 and J usage is TRBJ2-1; TRBD2 aligns across 9 bases. The V gene end was trimmed by 0 bases and the J gene end by 6 bases; junction bases not matched to a gene: 10. The CDR3 length is 17 residues. Per the germline V gene, CDR1 is SGDLS and CDR2 is YYNGEE. The CDR3 here is CASSVGGASGIGNEQFF. The CDR3 nucleotides read TGTGCCAGCAGCGTAGGAGGGGCTAGCGGGATAGGCAATGAGCAGTTCTTC.

This rearrangement joins TRBV6-1 to TRBJ2-7; 9 bases are shared with TRBD2. Germline CDR1 and CDR2: MNHNS and SASEGT. V was clipped by 0 bases and J by 8 bases; unmatched bases: 8. CDR3 size: 15 residues. As DNA, the CDR3 is TGTGCCAGCAGTGAAGCGGGGACAGCGGGAGGTCAGCAGTACTTC. Residues: CASSEAGTAGGQQYF.

A word on this clone: The same CDR3 is also encoded by other DNA sequences in this sample. V and J are TRBV5-1 and TRBJ2-7; the D gene is possibly TRBD1 (5 bases). V lost 1 base and J lost 1, with 12 bases in between. The CDR3 extends over 15 amino acids. Germline V gives CDR1 SGHRS, CDR2 YFSETQ. The CDR3 loop reads CASSLPGLGSYEQYF. CDR3 bases: TGCGCCAGCAGCTTGCCAGGGCTGGGTTCCTACGAGCAGTACTTC.

The chain joins TRBV9 to TRBJ2-1; 11 bases agree with TRBD2. V was pared by 0 bases and J by 5 bases, with 10 bases of the junction left unmatched. This CDR3 spans 18 amino acids. Germline CDR1 reads SGDLS; CDR2 reads YYNGEE. CDR3 sequence: CASSVGRLTSGRNNEQFF. In DNA, the CDR3 is TGTGCCAGCAGCGTAGGCAGATTAACTAGCGGGAGAAACAATGAGCAGTTCTTC.

The chain employs TRBV5-1 and TRBJ2-5; 7 bases fit TRBD2. Losses at the gene ends were 4 bases for V and 3 bases for J; bases not matched to a gene: 12. Germline-derived CDR1 and CDR2 are SGHRS and YFSETQ. The CDR3 sequence is 16 residues long. Here the CDR3 reads CASSRGPRGVEETQYF. DNA of the CDR3: TGCGCCAGCAGCCGTGGACCCCGGGGGGTTGAAGAGACCCAGTACTTC.

This chain joins TRBV10-3 and TRBJ1-5; D is perhaps TRBD1 (6 bases). CDR3 length equals 13 residues. V was trimmed by 6 bases and J by 7 bases, leaving 13 bases between them. Germline V gene sequence: CDR1 ENHRY, CDR2 SYGVKD. The CDR3 loop is CAIRGQAGQPQHF. The CDR3 region has the DNA TGTGCCATCAGGGGACAAGCGGGGCAGCCCCAGCATTTT.